This T cell receptor beta chain was captured by sequencing in a study of CD8 T cells in ankylosing spondylitis. Study-level points and caveats: Blood from ankylosing spondylitis patients appeared to carry a characteristic roughly 8-variant TCR beta motif. Disease-associated clones were CD8+ and fairly uncommon in peripheral blood.

Trimming removed 6 bases from V and 0 bases from J; junction bases left unmatched: 9. Germline V gene data show CDR1 as DFQATT and CDR2 as SNEGSKA (reference sequence). The CDR3 has 16 amino acids. This clonotype has just a few counts. The antigen is unknown. Researchers built TCR beta libraries using quantitative 5'-RACE with molecular barcodes. From the 5' RACE reads, TCRdb called clonotypes with MiXCR, one entry per CDR3 protein. The sample lists 200,000 to 250,000 distinct CDR3 sequences, over 9.5% occurring once. The sequence was obtained from a male donor with ankylosing spondylitis or in good health (not recorded which). The sample was blood, either unsorted or a sorted T cell fraction (not recorded which). This chain uses TRBV20-1 with TRBJ2-1, with 9 bases fitting TRBD2. The CDR3 spells CSAEGTSRSSYNEQFF. The DNA of the CDR3 is TGCAGTGCAGAAGGGACTAGCCGTAGCTCCTACAATGAGCAGTTCTTC.